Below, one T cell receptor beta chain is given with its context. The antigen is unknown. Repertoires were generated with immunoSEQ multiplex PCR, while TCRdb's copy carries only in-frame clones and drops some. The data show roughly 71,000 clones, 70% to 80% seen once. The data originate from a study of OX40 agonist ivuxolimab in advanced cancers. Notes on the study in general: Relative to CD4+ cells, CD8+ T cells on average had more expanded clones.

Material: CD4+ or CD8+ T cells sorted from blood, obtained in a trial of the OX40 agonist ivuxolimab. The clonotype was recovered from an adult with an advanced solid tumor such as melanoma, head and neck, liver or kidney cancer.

CDR3 nucleotides: TGTGCCAGCGGATCGGGACAGGGGTCGGAGGGCTACACCTTC. It encodes CASGSGQGSEGYTF. The V gene is TRBV28, the J gene TRBJ1-2, with 10 positions matching TRBD1. Per the germline V gene, CDR1 is MDHEN and CDR2 is SYDVKM. Germline trimming cut 8 bases from V and 8 bases from J; bases unmatched to any gene: 11. The CDR3 length is 14 residues.